Here is one T cell receptor beta chain with its context. The specificity of this receptor is unknown. No much larger clonotype is one base removed from it; base qualities were not supplied. The source of the sample is a study of resident and recirculating memory T cells in vitiligo (dated by TCRdb to the late 2010s). A note on the overall study: For TCR beta sequencing, each of a few stable vitiligo patients provided PBMCs and epidermis from shave biopsies taken at two lesional sites and two nonlesional sites. The goal of the human TCR beta sequencing was to check whether lesional vitiligo skin contained specific clones that differed from the clones found in nonlesional skin and blood. Samples were homogenized without cell sorting just before genomic DNA extraction with the Qiagen DNeasy Blood & Tissue Kit. The paper as a whole reports these results and caveats: Overlap and correlation analysis showed no significant repertoire overlap between biopsies except for each lesion with itself, even within a single patient. Working out how much the T cell clones identified in the vitiligo lesions and the human Trm versus Tcm pools each contribute will require future mechanistic studies. No unique dominant TCR clone was detected, and variation in clonality was observed among vitiligo lesions. TCR sequences were not found to be conserved across biopsy sites or patients, suggesting that different lesions are infiltrated by different T cell clones, a pattern described as private specificity.

Vitiligo was considered stable when no change in lesions had been observed over the previous 6 months. For classification as stable, the absence of confetti depigmentation, a clinical sign of active vitiligo, was additionally required. Patients who had been treated within the previous three months were excluded. Ficoll density gradient centrifugation was used to isolate PBMCs from heparinized blood, after which the PBMCs were flash-frozen. The immunoSEQ hsTCRB kit was used to amplify TCR beta chains from genomic DNA. Sequencing of TCR beta libraries was performed on an Illumina MiSeq instrument by the immunoSEQ service. Per the original workflow: The immunoSEQ Analyzer was used to analyze the repertoire data. TCRdb obtained this table from immuneACCESS and retained in-frame rearrangements with V and J assigned. These tables miss some clones; where compared with another copy, unresolved V genes account for less than half of the shortfall, and the remainder is unexplained. V and J calls and clone size are copied from that table; D and trimming were computed from the DNA. In this sample the table shows more than 65,000 clones, approximately 90% of which occur a single time. The ten most abundant clones make up roughly 5% of the sample.

V is cut back by 5 bases and J by 2 bases, with 8 bases in the junction unmatched. Per the germline V gene (reference sequence), MNHEY is the CDR1 and SMNVEV is the CDR2. The CDR3 measures 15 amino acids from cysteine to phenylalanine. Just CDR3 DNA is preserved here, 45 bases in frame from base 1. The source of this sequence is a male donor with vitiligo. In this chain, TRBV27 is recombined with TRBJ2-7; TRBD1 fits 8 bases in the junction. Sequenced: blood. The CDR3 region: CASSHQQGGPYEQYF. The nucleotides are TGTGCCAGCAGTCACCAACAGGGGGGCCCCTACGAGCAGTACTTC.